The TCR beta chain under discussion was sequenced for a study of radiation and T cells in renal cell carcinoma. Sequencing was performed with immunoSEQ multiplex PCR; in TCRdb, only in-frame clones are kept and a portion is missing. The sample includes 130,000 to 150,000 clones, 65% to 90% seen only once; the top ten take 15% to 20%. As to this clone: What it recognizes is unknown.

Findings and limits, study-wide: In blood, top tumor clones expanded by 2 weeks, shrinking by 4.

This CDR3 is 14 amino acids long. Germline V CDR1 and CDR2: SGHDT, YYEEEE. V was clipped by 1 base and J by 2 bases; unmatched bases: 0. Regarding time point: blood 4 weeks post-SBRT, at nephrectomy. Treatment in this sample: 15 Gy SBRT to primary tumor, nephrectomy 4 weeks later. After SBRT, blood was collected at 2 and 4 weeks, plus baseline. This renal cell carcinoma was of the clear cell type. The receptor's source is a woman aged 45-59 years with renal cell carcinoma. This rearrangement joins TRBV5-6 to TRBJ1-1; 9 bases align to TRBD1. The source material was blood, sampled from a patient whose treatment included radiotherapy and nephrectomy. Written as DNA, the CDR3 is TGTGCCAGCAGCTTGACAGGGGGCAACACTGAAGCTTTCTTT. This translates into CASSLTGGNTEAFF.